Following are 6 T cell receptor beta chains from one sample sequenced in a study of blood T cell repertoires in COVID-19. Clones were read by immunoSEQ multiplex PCR, and TCRdb kept only the in-frame ones, dropping some. The sample lists about 210,000 clones, around 83% occurring once. What was sequenced was peripheral blood. The receptors stem from a middle-aged man with active or convalescent COVID-19.

The V gene is TRBV6-5, the J gene TRBJ1-2; a possible D gene is TRBD1 (5 bases). V gave up 0 bases and J gave up 4 bases, with 9 bases separating them. Germline V gene data show CDR1 as MNHEY and CDR2 as SVGAGI. This CDR3 has 14 residues. CDR3 protein: CASSYSRQGYGYTF. DNA of the CDR3: TGTGCCAGCAGTTACTCACGGCAGGGCTATGGCTACACCTTC.

With regard to this clone: Other DNA sequences in the same sample also yield this CDR3. This chain joins TRBV28 and TRBJ1-4; D is unresolved. CDR1 is MDHEN and CDR2 is SYDVKM in the germline V gene. The CDR3 totals 11 residues. The V and J ends lost 6 bases and 7 bases respectively, with 6 bases between them. The CDR3 sequence: CASSRGEKLFF. CDR3 coding DNA: TGTGCCAGCAGCCGAGGTGAAAAACTGTTTTTT.

Regarding this clone: The same CDR3 is also encoded by other DNA sequences in this sample. V and J are TRBV7-3 and TRBJ2-3; possible D gene TRBD1, 6 bases. V lost 5 bases and J 4 bases, leaving 10 bases between the germline ends. The CDR3 is 13 amino acids. The germline gives CDR1 SGHTA, CDR2 FQGTGA. The CDR3 DNA follows: TGTGCCAGCAGCGCCACAGGGCCAGATACGCAGTATTTT. Translation gives CASSATGPDTQYF.

The V call is TRBV18, the J call TRBJ1-1; D perhaps matches TRBD1 (5 bases). The CDR3 consists of 12 residues. V lost 1 base, J lost 6 bases, and 6 bases lay in between. The germline V gene encodes CDR1 KGHSH and CDR2 LQKENI. The CDR3 is CASSPQGSEAFF. CDR3 coding DNA: TGTGCCAGCTCACCACAGGGGTCTGAAGCTTTCTTT.

The chain joins TRBV19 to TRBJ1-5; D not resolved. The V end was cut by 7 bases, the J end by 0 bases, with 13 bases between. The germline CDR1 and CDR2 sequences are LNHDA and SQIVND (reference sequence). The CDR3 runs 15 residues. CDR3 in DNA: TGTGCCAGTACCCCTGGAGGATATAGCAATCAGCCCCAGCATTTT. Protein: CASTPGGYSNQPQHF. The whole variable domain, remainder taken from reference TRBV19 and TRBJ1-5, is DGGITQSPKYLFRKEGQNVTLSCEQNLNHDAMYWYRQDPGQGLRLIYYSQIVNDFQKGDIAEGYSVSREKKESFPLTVTSAQKNPTAFYLCASTPGGYSNQPQHFGDGTRLSIL.

This chain connects TRBV7-2 to TRBJ1-4; TRBD1 matches 10 bases. Trimming cost V 4 bases and J 8 bases; bases outside gene matches: 7. The CDR3 covers 15 residues. Germline CDR1 and CDR2: SGHTA and FQGNSA. The CDR3 spells CASSSRDRGLEKLFF. The CDR3 DNA follows: TGTGCCAGCAGCTCCCGGGACAGGGGCTTGGAAAAACTGTTTTTT.